These 28 T cell receptor beta chains were sequenced from one sample in a study of cytomegalovirus exposure and HLA in healthy donors (TCRdb year 2017). Library method: the immunoSEQ multiplex PCR assay. For the multiplex PCR, a mixture combining 60 forward primers for TCR Vbeta segments and 13 reverse primers for TCR Jbeta segments was used. In TCRdb, the immuneACCESS table is reduced to in-frame sequences with V and J assigned. These tables do not hold every clone; where another copy was compared, an unresolved V gene accounts for under half, and the others remain unexplained. The sample data list more than 140,000 clones, and roughly 75% of these were observed just once. The top ten clones comprise about 3.5% of the sample. Sequencing was performed on PBMCs. Receptors were obtained from a man in his forties in good health and CMV-seronegative.

The chain employs TRBV6-5 and TRBJ2-7; TRBD1 agrees at 8 bases. There are 16 residues in the CDR3. The germline V gene has CDR1 MNHEY and CDR2 SVGAGI. After removal of 0 bases from V and 4 bases from J, the junction contained 8 bases not matched to a gene. CDR3 DNA sequence: TGTGCCAGCAGTTACTCGACAGGGGAAAGAGCTTACGAGCAGTACTTC. Its translation: CASSYSTGERAYEQYF.

Many counts were recorded for this clone. The genes are TRBV5-1 and TRBJ1-4; 9 bases line up with TRBD1. Germline V gene sequence: CDR1 SGHRS, CDR2 YFSETQ. Trimming took 4 bases from V and 2 from J; bases not matched to a gene: 3. The CDR3 extends over 15 amino acids. CDR3 nucleotides: TGCGCCAGCAGCATAGGGACAGGGACTAATGAAAAACTGTTTTTT. This gives the protein CASSIGTGTNEKLFF.

The genes are TRBV5-4 and TRBJ2-1; 7 nucleotides line up with TRBD1. The trim removed 3 bases at V and 9 bases at J, leaving 9 bases unmatched. The germline gives CDR1 SGHNT, CDR2 YYREEE (reference sequence). This CDR3 region has 14 residues. CDR3 residues: CASSYWDSGSEQFF. Here the CDR3 DNA reads TGTGCCAGCAGCTACTGGGACAGTGGGTCTGAGCAGTTCTTC.

The rearrangement joins TRBV5-1 to TRBJ1-2, with a possible D match to TRBD1 (6 bases). The CDR3 consists of 14 residues. V lost 4 bases and J lost 6, with 16 bases in between. Per the germline V gene, CDR1 is SGHRS and CDR2 is YFSETQ. CDR3 amino acids: CASSPFPGDDGYTF. For the CDR3, the DNA is TGCGCCAGCAGCCCTTTCCCAGGGGACGATGGCTACACCTTC.

V and J are TRBV21-1 and TRBJ1-5. TRBV21-1 is recorded as a pseudogene. The CDR3 runs 17 residues. The CDR3 DNA reads TGTGCCAGCAGCAAAGAAGAGGCCAGGGGAGGGTCACAGCCCCAGCATTTT. Its protein product is CASSKEEARGGSQPQHF.

The genes are TRBV21-1 and TRBJ2-7; TRBD1 is taken as the D call from the table, unchecked against the DNA. TRBV21-1 is termed a pseudogene. The CDR3 totals 15 residues. The CDR3 coding sequence is TGTGCCAGACCGATGCGGGGACAGGGGATATGGGAGCAGTACTTC. Its translation is CARPMRGQGIWEQYF.

The chain is built from TRBV7-9 and TRBJ2-5; TRBD2 agrees at 12 bases. Germline V gene lookup returns CDR1 SEHNR and CDR2 FQNEAQ (reference sequence). The CDR3 sequence is 15 residues long. V lost 4 bases and J lost 4; bases outside the gene matches: 4. The CDR3 bases are TGTGCCAGCAGCTCGACTAGCGGGGGCTTAGAGACCCAGTACTTC. It yields the protein CASSSTSGGLETQYF.

The chain carries TRBV7-9 and TRBJ2-7, with D possibly matching TRBD1 (5 bases). The CDR3 has 17 residues. V lost 4 bases and J 0 bases, leaving 19 bases between the germline ends. Germline assignment: CDR1 SEHNR and CDR2 FQNEAQ (reference sequence). Here the CDR3 reads CASSSTEYILSSYEQYF. The CDR3 DNA sequence: TGTGCCAGCAGCTCGACAGAATACATCCTTAGCTCCTACGAGCAGTACTTC.

The chain employs TRBV11-2 and TRBJ1-1; TRBD1 matches at 7 bases. Germline V gene data show CDR1 as SGHAT and CDR2 as FQNNGV. V dropped 1 base and J dropped 7; count of bases not matched to a gene: 6. The CDR3 totals 14 residues. This CDR3 is CASSLVQGKGEAFF. CDR3 DNA sequence: TGTGCCAGCAGCTTAGTACAGGGGAAAGGTGAAGCTTTCTTT.

The chain combines TRBV6-1 with TRBJ1-4; 10 bases align to TRBD1. With V trimmed by 8 bases and J by 1 base, 4 bases remained unmatched. The CDR3 length is 15 residues. Germline V gene sequence: CDR1 MNHNS, CDR2 SASEGT. The CDR3, as DNA: TGTGCCAGCCCGGGACAGGGGTTAACTAATGAAAAACTGTTTTTT. It specifies CASPGQGLTNEKLFF.

V is TRBV6-5 and J is TRBJ1-1; 7 nucleotides agree with TRBD1. CDR1 MNHEY and CDR2 SVGAGI come from the germline V gene. V trimming: 4 bases; J trimming: 10 bases; junction bases outside the gene matches: 12. The CDR3 extends over 14 amino acids. The CDR3 DNA is TGTGCCAGCAGTTCCCGGGACAGAGTCAAAGGAGCTTTCTTT. The encoded protein is CASSSRDRVKGAFF.

The chain employs TRBV9 and TRBJ1-1; D perhaps matches TRBD1 (6 bases). The germline V gene encodes CDR1 SGDLS and CDR2 YYNGEE. The CDR3 totals 15 residues. The V gene lost 2 bases and the J gene lost 6 bases, with 17 bases spanning the gap. CDR3 region: CASSVGGGGSAEAFF. In DNA form, the CDR3 reads TGTGCCAGCAGCGTTGGGGGGGGCGGGAGCGCTGAAGCTTTCTTT.

This chain connects TRBV28 to TRBJ1-3; TRBD1 matches 7 bases. This CDR3 is 16 amino acids long. Germline loops: CDR1 MDHEN, CDR2 SYDVKM. The ends lost 5 bases at V and 8 bases at J; junction bases unmatched: 15. CDR3 coding DNA: TGTGCCAGCAGTCCGGGGGGGGGACAGCTGCTAGACACCATATATTTT. This translates into CASSPGGGQLLDTIYF.

The CDR3: CASSEGTASYEQYF. The CDR3 DNA reads as TGTGCCAGCAGTGAAGGGACAGCATCCTACGAGCAGTACTTC. This rearrangement joins TRBV2 to TRBJ2-7, with TRBD1 as a possible D gene (6 bases). CDR1 and CDR2 (germline): SNHLY, FYNNEI. This CDR3 has 14 amino acids. The V end lost 1 base, the J end lost 1 base, and 8 bases lay between the germline ends.

This clone was detected a few times. The chain joins TRBV6-6 to TRBJ2-7; 9 positions match TRBD2. The CDR3 contains 15 residues. Germline trimming cut 0 bases from V and 4 bases from J; bases unmatched to any gene: 4. The germline CDR1 and CDR2 sequences are MNHNY and SVGAGI (reference sequence). CDR3 protein: CASSYSRGGPYEQYF. Here the CDR3 DNA reads TGTGCCAGCAGTTACTCGCGGGGGGGCCCTTACGAGCAGTACTTC.

CDR3 DNA: TGTGCCAGCAGCTTAACGACAGGGGGAGGATTTGACTATGGCTACACCTTC. This codes for CASSLTTGGGFDYGYTF. The chain employs TRBV7-8 and TRBJ1-2; 9 bases fit TRBD1. Germline V CDR1 and CDR2: SGHVS, FQNEAQ. V shed 2 bases and J 3 bases; nucleotides not matched to a gene: 10. The CDR3 length is 17 residues.

The J gene is TRBJ2-7, the V gene TRBV7-3; D is perhaps TRBD1 (6 bases). The V end was cut by 4 bases, the J end by 5 bases, with 12 bases between. Germline assignment: CDR1 SGHTA and CDR2 FQGTGA. There are 13 residues in the CDR3. CDR3 loop: CASSSEQGNEQYF. The CDR3, as DNA: TGTGCCAGCAGCTCCGAACAGGGTAACGAGCAGTACTTC.

A few counts support this clone. J is TRBJ2-7 and V is TRBV12-5; TRBD1 is a possible D gene (6 bases). V lost 6 bases and J 7 bases, leaving 13 bases between the germline ends. This CDR3 has 12 residues. CDR1 and CDR2 from the germline V gene are LGHNT and FRNRAP. The CDR3 region is CASGEDRREQYF. Written as DNA, the CDR3 is TGTGCTAGTGGCGAGGACAGAAGAGAGCAGTACTTC.

The chain uses TRBV30 and TRBJ1-6; D might be TRBD1 (6 bases). CDR3 size: 14 residues. Trimming stripped 1 base from V and 7 bases from J, with 11 bases between. Germline loops: CDR1 GTSNPN, CDR2 SVGIG (reference sequence). The CDR3 DNA follows: TGTGCCTGGAGTGGGGAACAGGGCAATTCACCCCTCCACTTT. This translates into CAWSGEQGNSPLHF.

The J gene is TRBJ1-1, the V gene TRBV6-6; 7 nucleotides agree with TRBD1. This CDR3 is built from 16 residues. Trimming removed 0 bases from V and 5 bases from J; junction bases left unmatched: 9. The germline V gene has CDR1 MNHNY and CDR2 SVGAGI (reference sequence). The CDR3 spells CASSYSKDRSATEAFF. In nucleotides, the CDR3 is TGTGCCAGCAGTTACTCTAAGGACAGGTCGGCGACTGAAGCTTTCTTT.

This chain links TRBV19 with TRBJ2-3; a weak D match, TRBD1 (5 bases). CDR1 and CDR2 (germline): LNHDA, SQIVND (reference sequence). Between the trimmed V and J ends, which lost 3 bases and 1 base, there was a span of 14 bases. This CDR3 has 16 amino acids. The CDR3 protein is CASSIVGAIGTDTQYF. CDR3 DNA sequence: TGTGCCAGTAGTATCGTAGGGGCCATTGGCACAGATACGCAGTATTTT.

J is TRBJ1-1 and V is TRBV19; D gene unclear. V was pared by 7 bases and J by 1 base, with 16 bases between. Germline CDR1 LNHDA, CDR2 SQIVND (reference sequence). The CDR3 sequence is 15 residues long. CDR3 loop: CASTEPPTKNTEAFF. CDR3 sequence (DNA): TGTGCCAGTACCGAACCCCCGACAAAGAACACTGAAGCTTTCTTT.

This sequence joins TRBV30 and TRBJ1-2; D perhaps matches TRBD1 (5 bases). Trimming took 3 bases from V and 6 from J, leaving 17 bases between them. Germline V gene sequence: CDR1 GTSNPN, CDR2 SVGIG (reference sequence). This CDR3 is built from 14 residues. The DNA for the CDR3 is TGTGCCTGGAGCCTCACTAAGGGGATGGATGGCTACACCTTC. As protein: CAWSLTKGMDGYTF. Drawing the rest from reference TRBV30 and TRBJ1-2, the complete variable domain is SQTIHQWPATLVQPVGSPLSLECTVEGTSNPNLYWYRQAAGRGLQLLFYSVGIGQISSEVPQNLSASRPQDRQFILSSKKLLLSDSGFYLCAWSLTKGMDGYTFGSGTRLTVV.

This clone has more than one count but fewer than ten. The chain recombines TRBV5-4 with TRBJ2-1, with TRBD2 matching 9 bases. CDR1 SGHNT and CDR2 YYREEE come from the germline V gene (reference sequence). The CDR3 consists of 17 residues. Unmatched junction bases numbered 11, after V lost 4 bases and J lost 3 bases. DNA for the CDR3: TGTGCCAGCAGCCGGGTTAGCGGGGGATTGGGCTACAATGAGCAGTTCTTC. It encodes CASSRVSGGLGYNEQFF. The variable domain in full, with the rest retrieved from reference TRBV5-4 and TRBJ2-1, is ETGVTQSPTHLIKTRGQQVTLRCSSQSGHNTVSWYQQALGQGPQFIFQYYREEENGRGNFPPRFSGLQFPNYSSELNVNALELDDSALYLCASSRVSGGLGYNEQFFGPGTRLTVL.

The chain joins TRBV28 to TRBJ2-6; TRBD1 agrees at 7 bases. This CDR3 has 14 amino acids. Germline CDR1 reads MDHEN; CDR2 reads SYDVKM. With V trimmed by 5 bases and J by 3 bases, 1 base remained unmatched. The CDR3 DNA reads as TGTGCCAGCAGTCCAGGGGGTGGGGCCAACGTCCTGACTTTC. Translated: CASSPGGGANVLTF. Complete variable domain (other parts from reference TRBV28 and TRBJ2-6): DVKVTQSSRYLVKRTGEKVFLECVQDMDHENMFWYRQDPGLGLRLIYFSYDVKMKEKGDIPEGYSVSREKKERFSLILESASTNQTSMYLCASSPGGGANVLTFGAGSRLTVL.

V usage is TRBV2 and J usage is TRBJ2-2; a possible D gene is TRBD1 (6 bases). The CDR3 extends over 16 amino acids. Trimming shortened V by 4 bases and J by 6 bases, and 18 bases separated the two germline ends. Per germline, CDR1 SNHLY and CDR2 FYNNEI. CDR3 in DNA: TGTGCCAGCAGTGTCATGGGGGCGCGGTATGCCGGGGAGCTGTTTTTT. This encodes CASSVMGARYAGELFF. The full variable domain, its missing parts supplied by reference TRBV2 and TRBJ2-2, is EPEVTQTPSHQVTQMGQEVILRCVPISNHLYFYWYRQILGQKVEFLVSFYNNEISEKSEIFDDQFSVERPDGSNFTLKIRSTKLEDSAMYFCASSVMGARYAGELFFGEGSRLTVL.

The V gene is TRBV2, the J gene TRBJ2-7; 8 bases line up with TRBD2. The CDR3 is made up of 14 amino acids. Germline V gene lookup returns CDR1 SNHLY and CDR2 FYNNEI. V dropped 7 bases and J dropped 4; count of bases not matched to a gene: 9. As DNA, the CDR3 is TGTGCCAGCACGGGAGGGCCCAGGTCATACGAGCAGTACTTC. Protein sequence: CASTGGPRSYEQYF.

This clone was detected a few times. The chain recombines TRBV6-6 with TRBJ2-7; 10 bases fit TRBD1. Per the germline V gene, CDR1 is MNHNY and CDR2 is SVGAGI (reference sequence). Losses at the gene ends were 4 bases for V and 5 bases for J; bases not matched to a gene: 8. The CDR3 runs to 15 residues. The CDR3 loop reads CASSSIRQGANEQYF. The CDR3, as DNA: TGTGCCAGCAGTTCCATCCGACAGGGGGCGAACGAGCAGTACTTC.